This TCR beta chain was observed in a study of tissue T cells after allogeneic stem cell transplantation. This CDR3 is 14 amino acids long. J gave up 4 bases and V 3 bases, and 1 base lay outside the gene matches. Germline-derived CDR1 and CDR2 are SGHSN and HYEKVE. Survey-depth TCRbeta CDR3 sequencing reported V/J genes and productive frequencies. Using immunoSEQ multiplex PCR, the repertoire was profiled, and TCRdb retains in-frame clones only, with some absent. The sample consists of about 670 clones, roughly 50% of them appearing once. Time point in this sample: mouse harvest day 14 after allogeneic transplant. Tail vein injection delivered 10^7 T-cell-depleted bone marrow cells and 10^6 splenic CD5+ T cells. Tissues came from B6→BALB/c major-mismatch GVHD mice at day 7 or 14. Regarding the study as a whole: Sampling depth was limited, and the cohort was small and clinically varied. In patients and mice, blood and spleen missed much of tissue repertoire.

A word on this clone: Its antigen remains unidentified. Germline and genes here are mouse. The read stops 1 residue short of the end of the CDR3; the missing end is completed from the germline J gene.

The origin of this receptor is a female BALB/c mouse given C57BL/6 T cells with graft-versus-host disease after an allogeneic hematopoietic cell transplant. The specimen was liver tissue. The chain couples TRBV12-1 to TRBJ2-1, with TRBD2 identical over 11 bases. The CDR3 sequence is CASSWDWGYAEQFF. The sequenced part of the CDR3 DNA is TGTGCCAGCTCTTGGGACTGGGGGTATGCTGAGCAGTTC.